This TCR beta chain originates from a study of T cell repertoires in cytomegalovirus infection. Whole-study context: In public TCR beta signatures, there were indications of both CMV infection and matching HLA type.

Comment on this clonotype: Its antigen is not identified.

MiXCR was run by TCRdb on the reads, yielding one entry per CDR3 protein. The sample gives 550,000 to 700,000 distinct CDR3 sequences, 40% of which show up once; around 48% is in the top ten. The CDR3 spans 11 residues. The germline V gene encodes CDR1 MNHEY and CDR2 SVGEGT. V lost 6 bases, J lost 4 bases, and 7 bases lay in between. The chain has TRBV6-2 or TRBV6-3 and TRBJ2-7; D not resolved. This specimen was cultured PBMCs, taken from culture after CMV antigen stimulation. The receptor was derived from a human donor in good health (CMV status not recorded). Some clones in this sample may be carry-over from other donors' samples. The DNA for the CDR3 is TGTGCCAGCAGGGAAAGATACGAGCAGTACTTC. Translated, it gives CASRERYEQYF.